This paragraph reports one TCR beta chain. What this receptor recognizes is not known. The sample holds no much larger clone one base away, and base qualities are not on file. Other DNA variants within this sample encode the same CDR3. This record comes from a study of blood T cell repertoires in COVID-19 (dated by TCRdb to the early 2020s). As for the study more broadly: Collaborator samples came from the United States, Italy and Spain and covered acute and convalescent phases of COVID-19. Samples came from the ongoing ImmuneRACE study (first 160 participants) plus 1,254 subjects from 6 global collaborators. The sample metadata nearly always contained a de-identified subject ID, COVID-19 status, age in years and sex. The material from the prospective study consisted of cDNA or gDNA derived from T cells, B-cell-depleted T cells, or PBMCs. Subjects who had been exposed to COVID-19, were actively infected with it, or had recovered from it provided the deeply sampled blood TCRbeta repertoires that made up the dataset. The repertoires were released in a freely available public database meant as a resource for research on the immune response to SARS-CoV-2. Where HLA class I and class II types were available, the types were taken from metadata supplied by the sample provider, not from assay-based typing.

TCRbeta CDR3 regions were amplified from genomic DNA by means of the immunoSEQ Assay, a bias-controlled multiplex PCR. On the authors' methods: The number of nucleated cells in each sample was estimated by amplification of reference gene primers within the assay. To quantify the absolute abundance of each unique TCRbeta CDR3 rearrangement, sequence reads were collapsed and filtered. For each sample, productive Simpson clonality was calculated as the square root of Simpson's diversity index across productive rearrangements. TCRdb retrieved this table from immuneACCESS and kept in-frame rearrangements only. Not all clones are present; in checked studies, unresolved V genes account for under half, and no reason is known for the remainder. Clonal size and the V and J genes are those of that table, whereas D and trimming came from the DNA. This sample gives 150,000 or so clones in total; about four fifths of them show up just once. The ten biggest clones cover around 3.7% of the sample.

Participants in the prospective study were aged about 18 to 100 years, lived in over 20 United States geographic areas, and enrolled through a virtual design. In the prospective study, cohorts were assigned on the basis of participant-reported clinical history obtained from a screening survey and a study questionnaire. Recovered participants in ImmuneRACE Cohort 3 were defined as having two consecutive negative NP/OP PCR tests, clearance from a healthcare professional, or resolution of symptoms. Mobile phlebotomists in the prospective study collected whole blood, serum and a nasopharyngeal or oropharyngeal swab from every participant. Additional blood draws and questionnaires over a 2-month period could optionally be provided by prospective study participants. Blood samples from the prospective study were shipped frozen or at room temperature prior to DNA extraction. Based on the germline V gene, the CDR1 and CDR2 sequences are SGDLS and YYNGEE. The CDR3, cysteine through phenylalanine, is 12 amino acids long. This entry keeps only the CDR3 DNA: 36 bases, framed from base 1. A distance of 4 bases separates the germline ends of V and J, which lose 3 bases and 2 bases respectively.

Beyond this particular receptor, the publication reports: The quantity of clinical and demographic metadata differed by source and by participant and was supplied without curation.

This receptor was obtained from a woman aged 55-70 years who had recovered from COVID-19. The V and J genes are TRBV9 and TRBJ2-3; the D gene identity is not certain. The specimen was PBMCs or T cells enriched from blood (not recorded which). The DNA sequence is TGTGCCAGCAGCGCCAACACAGATACGCAGTATTTT. Translated, it reads CASSANTDTQYF.